These T cell receptor beta chains were read from a single sample in a study of cytomegalovirus exposure and HLA in healthy donors. Generated by immunoSEQ multiplex PCR, the TCRdb table keeps only in-frame clones and is missing some. This sample has 100,000 to 150,000 clones, with 94% found just once. The material sequenced was PBMCs. The receptors were sampled from a woman in her late teens or twenties in good health and CMV-seronegative. The CDR3 runs from the conserved cysteine through the conserved F or W. Fields, in order: CDR3 length, J gene, clone size, V gene, D gene, CDR3 DNA, CDR3 protein. A D gene is named only where the DNA matches it firmly. The size entry is marked missing in some rows and otherwise reads once, few, many or a size class.

12,TRBJ2-7,-,TRBV16,-,TGTGCCAGCAGCCGCGGGCCCTCCGAGCAGTACTTC,CASSRGPSEQYF
15,TRBJ1-2,once,TRBV7-8,TRBD1,TGTGCCAGCAGCCCGGGGGACAGTTATAACTATGGCTACACCTTC,CASSPGDSYNYGYTF
14,TRBJ1-5,-,TRBV7-6,-,TGTGCCAGCAGCTTATCAGGGCCGAATCAGCCCCAGCATTTT,CASSLSGPNQPQHF
14,TRBJ1-1,-,TRBV18,-,TGTGCCAGCTCGAGGGCACCAGTTGAAACTGAAGCTTTCTTT,CASSRAPVETEAFF
14,TRBJ2-3,few,TRBV9,-,TGTGCCAGCAGCCTGAGCTCGAGCACAGATACGCAGTATTTT,CASSLSSSTDTQYF
15,TRBJ1-1,-,TRBV28,-,TGTGCCAGCAGTGTCATGATGGGGGCGCGGACTGAAGCTTTCTTT,CASSVMMGARTEAFF
16,TRBJ2-7,-,TRBV19,TRBD1,TGTGCCAGTAGTACCCGACAGGGCGCCATCTCCTACGAGCAGTACTTC,CASSTRQGAISYEQYF
14,TRBJ2-7,-,TRBV19,-,TGTGCCAGTAGTATAGATCCCACAGGGCAAGAGCAGTACTTC,CASSIDPTGQEQYF
11,TRBJ2-7,few,TRBV5-1,-,TGCGCCAGCAGCACAGAGGGAGAGCAGTACTTC,CASSTEGEQYF
14,TRBJ2-1,-,TRBV7-3,TRBD2,TGTGCCAGCAGCTCCACAGAGGAGCGGGGTGAGCAGTTCTTC,CASSSTEERGEQFF
13,TRBJ1-1,once,TRBV5-4,-,TGTGCCAGCAGCTACGCCGGGGGGACGGAAGCTTTCTTT,CASSYAGGTEAFF
15,TRBJ2-1,-,TRBV19,-,TGTGCCAGTAGTATTCAGGGGATACCTTACAATGAGCAGTTCTTC,CASSIQGIPYNEQFF
15,TRBJ2-7,once,TRBV5-6,TRBD1,TGTGCCAGCAGCGAAGAGCGGGACAGGGGATACGAGCAGTACTTC,CASSEERDRGYEQYF
14,TRBJ1-1,once,TRBV7-9,TRBD1,TGTGCCAGCAGTCTACAGGGGGAGAACACTGAAGCTTTCTTT,CASSLQGENTEAFF
14,TRBJ1-1,-,TRBV5-1,-,TGCGCCAGCAGCTTAGGTCCGGGACTGACTGAAGCTTTCTTT,CASSLGPGLTEAFF
15,TRBJ1-2,-,TRBV14,-,TGTGCCAGCAGCCAAAGCCTACAGGAGAACTATGGCTACACCTTC,CASSQSLQENYGYTF
15,TRBJ2-7,-,TRBV2,-,TGTGCCAGCAGTCCCAGCCATCAGGGTTCCTACGAGCAGTACTTC,CASSPSHQGSYEQYF
15,TRBJ1-3,-,TRBV29-1,-,TGCAGCGTTGTCGAGGGCAGCAACTCTGGAAACACCATATATTTT,CSVVEGSNSGNTIYF
15,TRBJ1-2,-,TRBV5-1,-,TGCGCCAGCAGCCCCCACGCGGGGGCGCGGGATGGCTACACCTTC,CASSPHAGARDGYTF
14,TRBJ1-2,-,TRBV5-4,-,TGTGCCAGCAGCTTCGAGGCCCGGGGCTATGGCTACACCTTC,CASSFEARGYGYTF
17,TRBJ2-5,-,TRBV19,TRBD1,TGTGCCAGTAGTCTTGGACAGGGGGCGCGGGTGGGAGAGACCCAGTACTTC,CASSLGQGARVGETQYF
14,TRBJ2-3,-,TRBV6-5,TRBD2,TGTGCCAGCAGTTCGGGGGGTAGCACAGATACGCAGTATTTT,CASSSGGSTDTQYF
15,TRBJ1-3,-,TRBV30,-,TGTGCCTGGAGTGTACGAACAAACTCTGGAAACACCATATATTTT,CAWSVRTNSGNTIYF
14,TRBJ2-4,-,TRBV6-6,-,TGTGCCAGCAGTTACGGGTCGGGGTCAAACATTCAGTACTTC,CASSYGSGSNIQYF
15,TRBJ1-1,-,TRBV19,-,TGTGCCAGTAGTATTAGGCCCGGAGTTAACACTGAAGCTTTCTTT,CASSIRPGVNTEAFF
15,TRBJ2-3,-,TRBV7-7,TRBD1,TGTGCTAGCAGCCCGACAGGGGCTAGCACAGATACGCAGTATTTT,CASSPTGASTDTQYF
14,TRBJ2-7,few,TRBV2,-,TGTGCCACCCGAGGGAACGACATGATCGACGAGCAGTACTTC,CATRGNDMIDEQYF
16,TRBJ1-3,-,TRBV5-6,TRBD1,TGTGCCAGCAGCTTGACAGGGGGTGTTACTGGAAACACCATATATTTT,CASSLTGGVTGNTIYF
13,TRBJ2-7,-,TRBV2,-,TGTGCCAGCAGTTCCATCGGGACAAGCGAGCAGTACTTC,CASSSIGTSEQYF
13,TRBJ1-5,-,TRBV27,-,TGTGCCAGCAGGTGGGGGGTAGATCAGCCCCAGCATTTT,CASRWGVDQPQHF
14,TRBJ2-7,-,TRBV6-6,TRBD2,TGTGCCAGCAGACCCGGACTAGCGGTGTACGAGCAGTACTTC,CASRPGLAVYEQYF
16,TRBJ2-3,-,TRBV14,-,TGTGCCAGCAGCCTAATCTTTCGGGCGGACACTGATACGCAGTATTTT,CASSLIFRADTDTQYF
15,TRBJ1-4,-,TRBV6-5,-,TGTGCCAGCAGTTACTCGTGGCAGGAGGGTGGAAAACTGTTTTTT,CASSYSWQEGGKLFF
18,TRBJ2-2,-,TRBV7-3,TRBD1,TGTGCCAGCAGCTTGACCTTCACAGGGGGCGCAGGTACCGGGGAGCTGTTTTTT,CASSLTFTGGAGTGELFF
15,TRBJ1-5,once,TRBV9,-,TGTGCCAGCAGCGTAGATGGAGGGGCAGGACAGCCCCAGCATTTT,CASSVDGGAGQPQHF
14,TRBJ2-1,-,TRBV5-1,TRBD1,TGCGCCAGCAACAGGGGACAGTCCTACAATGAGCAGTTCTTC,CASNRGQSYNEQFF
14,TRBJ2-7,-,TRBV5-6,TRBD2,TGTGCCAGCAGTCAGGATGGGGGGGCCTACGAGCAGTACTTC,CASSQDGGAYEQYF
13,TRBJ1-3,-,TRBV30,-,TGTGCCTGGAGTGTACAACCCGGAAACACCATATATTTT,CAWSVQPGNTIYF
13,TRBJ2-1,once,TRBV28,TRBD1,TGTGCCAGCAGTTTGAACAGGGGTGATGAGCAGTTCTTC,CASSLNRGDEQFF
14,TRBJ2-7,-,TRBV6-6,TRBD1,TGTGCCAGCAGTACGGACAGGGGAGGGTCCGAGCAGTACTTC,CASSTDRGGSEQYF
16,TRBJ2-1,-,TRBV5-1,TRBD2,TGCGCCAGCAGCTTGGGACTAGCGGACTACTACAATGAGCAGTTCTTC,CASSLGLADYYNEQFF
16,TRBJ2-3,-,TRBV5-1,-,TGCGCCAGCAGCTTTCTAGGGCGGGCGAGCACAGATACGCAGTATTTT,CASSFLGRASTDTQYF
16,TRBJ2-6,-,TRBV11-2,TRBD1,TGTGCCAGCAGCTTGGTCGACAGGGCTGGGGCCAACGTCCTGACTTTC,CASSLVDRAGANVLTF
12,TRBJ2-7,-,TRBV29-1,TRBD1,TGCAGCGCTGTCGACAGGGGCAACGAGCAGTACTTC,CSAVDRGNEQYF
21,TRBJ1-1,-,TRBV4-1,TRBD1,TGCGCCAGCAGCCAATTCCGCACTTACCCGGGACAGGGTGGTGTTGGCACTGAAGCTTTCTTT,CASSQFRTYPGQGGVGTEAFF
15,TRBJ2-1,-,TRBV7-2,-,TGTGCCAGCAGCTTAGCGGGAGGTGTCCACAATGAGCAGTTCTTC,CASSLAGGVHNEQFF
15,TRBJ2-7,once,TRBV7-6,-,TGTGCCAGCAGCTTAGGATTACCGAGCTCCTACGAGCAGTACTTC,CASSLGLPSSYEQYF
14,TRBJ1-4,-,TRBV18,-,TGTGCCAGCTCCCCCTCAAATACACAGAGTAAACTGTTTTTT,CASSPSNTQSKLFF
14,TRBJ1-5,-,TRBV13,-,TGTGCCAGCAGGGCTGGGCAAGGCAATCAGCCCCAGCATTTT,CASRAGQGNQPQHF
18,TRBJ2-2,-,TRBV4-2,-,TGTGCCAGCAGCCAACTTACAAGTTTAGCCGCGAACACCGGGGAGCTGTTTTTT,CASSQLTSLAANTGELFF
18,TRBJ1-1,-,TRBV18,-,TGTGCCAGCTCACCACCCGGGACTAGTGGGGGGATGAACACTGAAGCTTTCTTT,CASSPPGTSGGMNTEAFF
15,TRBJ2-2,-,TRBV2,-,TGTGCCAGCAGCGTACGGGAGATGGGCACCGGGGAGCTGTTTTTT,CASSVREMGTGELFF
16,TRBJ2-1,-,TRBV11-2,-,TGTGCCAGCAGCTTAGATCCGGGACTGGCCTACGGTGAGCAGTTCTTC,CASSLDPGLAYGEQFF